The 9 T cell receptor beta chains presented below share a single source sample, sequenced in a study of blood T cell repertoires in COVID-19. TCRdb keeps only in-frame clones here, not all; method: immunoSEQ multiplex PCR. The sample lists around 160,000 clones; 84% were seen once. The sequenced sample was peripheral blood. The receptors were sampled from a human donor in a cohort sampled during active COVID-19.

The chain uses TRBV11-1 and TRBJ2-7, with D perhaps TRBD1 (5 bases). The CDR3 totals 14 residues. Looked up from germline, CDR1 is SGHAT and CDR2 is FQDESV (reference sequence). Trimming left V 1 base short and J 3 bases short, with 10 bases between. In DNA, the CDR3 is TGTGCCAGCAGCTTAGAAGGGGCTATCTACGAGCAGTACTTC. This encodes CASSLEGAIYEQYF.

V gene TRBV6-5 combines with J gene TRBJ2-2; D not resolved. The CDR3 contains 14 residues. V lost 2 bases and J 3 bases, leaving 7 bases between the germline ends. The germline gives CDR1 MNHEY, CDR2 SVGAGI. CDR3 sequence: CASSYDSDTGELFF. DNA for the CDR3: TGTGCCAGCAGTTACGACTCCGACACCGGGGAGCTGTTTTTT.

The chain links TRBV28 to TRBJ1-2; tentatively, D is TRBD1 (5 bases). Trimming removed 9 bases from V and 1 base from J, with 12 bases in between. The CDR3 length is 13 residues. Germline V gene sequence: CDR1 MDHEN, CDR2 SYDVKM. The DNA for the CDR3 is TGTGCCAGTTCGGGGGGGATTAACTATGGCTACACCTTC. Amino acid sequence: CASSGGINYGYTF.

This rearrangement joins TRBV30 to TRBJ1-4; TRBD1 matches 9 bases. The trim removed 0 bases at V and 7 bases at J, leaving 6 bases unmatched. There are 15 residues in the CDR3. Germline CDR1 is GTSNPN and CDR2 is SVGIG (reference sequence). CDR3 sequence: CAWSVGDRGSEKLFF. The DNA of the CDR3 is TGTGCCTGGAGTGTAGGCGACAGGGGGAGTGAAAAACTGTTTTTT.

There are many counts of this clone. This chain uses TRBV7-9 with TRBJ2-3; 10 positions agree with TRBD2. Unmatched junction bases numbered 9, after V lost 5 bases and J lost 4 bases. This CDR3 spans 16 amino acids. Looked up from germline, CDR1 is SEHNR and CDR2 is FQNEAQ (reference sequence). The CDR3 spells CASSPRSGGASDTQYF. CDR3 coding DNA: TGTGCCAGCAGCCCTCGGAGCGGGGGGGCCTCAGATACGCAGTATTTT.

The chain is built from TRBV6-2 or TRBV6-3 and TRBJ1-1; 10 positions agree with TRBD1. CDR3 size: 18 residues. Trimming cost V 2 bases and J 2 bases; bases outside gene matches: 11. CDR1 is MNHEY, CDR2 SVGEGT, per germline. The CDR3 nucleotides read TGTGCCAGCAGTTACCCTTCCGCCGGACAGGGGGAAAACACTGAAGCTTTCTTT. Translation: CASSYPSAGQGENTEAFF.

This sequence joins TRBV7-2 and TRBJ2-1; the match to TRBD2 covers 13 bases. Germline V gives CDR1 SGHTA, CDR2 FQGNSA. V was clipped by 3 bases and J by 8 bases; unmatched bases: 4. CDR3 length: 15 residues. The CDR3 sequence is CASSFGTSGVDEQFF. CDR3 nucleotide sequence: TGTGCCAGCAGCTTCGGGACTAGCGGGGTCGATGAGCAGTTCTTC.

The chain carries TRBV7-2 and TRBJ2-7; TRBD2 aligns across 9 bases. With 0 bases clipped from V and 1 base from J, the junction kept 4 bases outside the gene matches. The CDR3 contains 16 residues. Germline CDR1 reads SGHTA; CDR2 reads FQGNSA. The CDR3: CASSLAASGASYEQYF. In nucleotides, the CDR3 is TGTGCCAGCAGCTTAGCGGCTAGCGGGGCTTCCTACGAGCAGTACTTC.

The chain uses TRBV4-1 and TRBJ1-6; D is possibly TRBD1 (5 bases). The germline V and J ends were trimmed by 0 bases and 4 bases, with 7 bases remaining between them. Germline V CDR1 and CDR2: MGHRA, YSYEKL. The CDR3 has 15 residues. The CDR3 sequence is CASSQEGPYNSPLHF. DNA of the CDR3: TGCGCCAGCAGCCAAGAGGGGCCGTATAATTCACCCCTCCACTTT.